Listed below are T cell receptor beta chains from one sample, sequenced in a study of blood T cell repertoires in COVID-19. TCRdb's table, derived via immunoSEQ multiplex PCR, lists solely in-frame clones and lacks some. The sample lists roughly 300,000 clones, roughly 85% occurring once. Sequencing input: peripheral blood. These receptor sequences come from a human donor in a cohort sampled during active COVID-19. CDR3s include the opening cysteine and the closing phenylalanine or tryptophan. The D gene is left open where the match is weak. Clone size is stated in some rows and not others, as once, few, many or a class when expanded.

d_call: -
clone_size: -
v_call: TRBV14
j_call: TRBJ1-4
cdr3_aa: CASSQRTGHPRAIMEKLFF
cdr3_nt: TGTGCCAGCAGCCAACGGACGGGACATCCGAGGGCTATAATGGAAAAACTGTTTTTT

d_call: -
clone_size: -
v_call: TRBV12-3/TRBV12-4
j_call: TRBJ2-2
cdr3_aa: CASRGGSTGELFF
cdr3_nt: TGTGCCAGCAGAGGAGGGAGCACCGGGGAGCTGTTTTTT

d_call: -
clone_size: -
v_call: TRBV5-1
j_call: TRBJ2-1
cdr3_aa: CASREGPGSSYNEQFF
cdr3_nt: TGCGCCAGCAGGGAGGGTCCAGGGAGCTCCTACAATGAGCAGTTCTTC

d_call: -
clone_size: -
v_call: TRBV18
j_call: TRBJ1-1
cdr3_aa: CASSPTAEVEAFF
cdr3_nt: TGTGCCAGCTCGCCGACAGCTGAGGTTGAAGCTTTCTTT

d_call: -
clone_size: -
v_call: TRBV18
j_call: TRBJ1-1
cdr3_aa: CASSPDPTGGREAFF
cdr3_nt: TGTGCCAGCTCACCCGACCCGACGGGGGGGAGGGAAGCTTTCTTT

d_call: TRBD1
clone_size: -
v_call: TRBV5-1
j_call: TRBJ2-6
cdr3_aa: CASSMGQFLSGANVLTF
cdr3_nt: TGCGCCAGCAGCATGGGACAGTTCCTCTCTGGGGCCAACGTCCTGACTTTC

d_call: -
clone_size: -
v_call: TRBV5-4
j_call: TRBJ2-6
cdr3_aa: CASSLGTKVSGANVLTF
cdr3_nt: TGTGCCAGCAGCTTGGGGACAAAAGTATCTGGGGCCAACGTCCTGACTTTC

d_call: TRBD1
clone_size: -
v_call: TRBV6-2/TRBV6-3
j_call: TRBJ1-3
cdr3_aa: CASSYLTRGTGETSGNTIYF
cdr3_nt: TGTGCCAGCAGTTACCTAACACGAGGGACAGGGGAAACCTCTGGAAACACCATATATTTT

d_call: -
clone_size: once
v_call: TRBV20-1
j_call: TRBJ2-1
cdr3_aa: CSAQGKMKQFF
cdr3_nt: TGCAGTGCCCAGGGGAAGATGAAGCAGTTCTTC

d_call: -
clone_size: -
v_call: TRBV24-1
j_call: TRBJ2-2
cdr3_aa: CATSDGWRGGTTGELFF
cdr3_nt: TGTGCCACCAGTGATGGATGGAGGGGGGGGACCACCGGGGAGCTGTTTTTT

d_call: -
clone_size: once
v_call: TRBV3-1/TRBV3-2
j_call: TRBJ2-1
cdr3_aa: CASRLAPYNEQFF
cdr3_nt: TGTGCCAGCCGGCTAGCCCCCTACAATGAGCAGTTCTTC

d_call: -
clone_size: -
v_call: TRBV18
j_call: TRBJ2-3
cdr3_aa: CASSPFTWGADTQYF
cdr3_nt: TGTGCCAGCTCCCCATTCACGTGGGGGGCAGATACGCAGTATTTT

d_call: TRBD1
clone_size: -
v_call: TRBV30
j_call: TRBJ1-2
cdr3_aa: CAWSVGRSGQGAHGYTF
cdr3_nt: TGTGCCTGGAGTGTAGGTCGATCGGGACAGGGGGCACATGGCTACACCTTC

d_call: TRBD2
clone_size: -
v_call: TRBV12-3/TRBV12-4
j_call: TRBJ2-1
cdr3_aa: CASTSGGNNEQFF
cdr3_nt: TGTGCCAGTACTAGCGGGGGGAACAATGAGCAGTTCTTC

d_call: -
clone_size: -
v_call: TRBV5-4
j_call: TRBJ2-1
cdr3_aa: CATRPRADSYNEQFF
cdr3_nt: TGTGCCACCAGACCCCGAGCGGACTCCTACAATGAGCAGTTCTTC

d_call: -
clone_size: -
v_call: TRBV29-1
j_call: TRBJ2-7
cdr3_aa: CSARGAQVSYEQYF
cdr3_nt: TGCAGCGCCAGAGGTGCACAGGTTTCCTACGAGCAGTACTTC

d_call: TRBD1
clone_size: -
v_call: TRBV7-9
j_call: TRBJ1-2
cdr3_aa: CASSRRDRDYGYTF
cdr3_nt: TGTGCCAGCAGCAGGAGGGACAGGGACTATGGCTACACCTTC

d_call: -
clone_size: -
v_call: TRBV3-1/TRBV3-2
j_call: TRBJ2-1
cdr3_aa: CASSHTNYEQFF
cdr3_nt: TGTGCCAGCAGCCATACCAACTATGAGCAGTTCTTC

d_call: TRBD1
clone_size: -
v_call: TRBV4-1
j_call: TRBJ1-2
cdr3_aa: CASSQSGTVDNYGYTF
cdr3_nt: TGCGCCAGCAGCCAATCCGGGACAGTAGACAACTATGGCTACACCTTC

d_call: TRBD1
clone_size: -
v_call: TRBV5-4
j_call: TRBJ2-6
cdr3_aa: CASKIGQGGSGANVLTF
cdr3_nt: TGTGCCAGCAAGATTGGACAGGGCGGGTCTGGGGCCAACGTCCTGACTTTC

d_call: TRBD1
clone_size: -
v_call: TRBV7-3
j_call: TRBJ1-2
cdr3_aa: CASSSQGGQGYGYTF
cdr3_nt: TGTGCCAGCAGCTCCCAGGGCGGACAGGGATATGGCTACACCTTC

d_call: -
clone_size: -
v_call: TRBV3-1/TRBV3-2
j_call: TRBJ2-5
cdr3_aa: CASSQGSGETQYF
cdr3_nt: TGTGCCAGCAGCCAAGGATCCGGGGAGACCCAGTACTTC

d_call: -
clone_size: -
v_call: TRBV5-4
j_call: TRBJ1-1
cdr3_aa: CASSLGLGFGGNTEAFF
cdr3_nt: TGTGCCAGCAGCTTGGGCCTGGGGTTTGGAGGGAACACTGAAGCTTTCTTT

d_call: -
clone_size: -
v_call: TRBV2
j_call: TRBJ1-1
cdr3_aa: CASRGQRLNTEAFF
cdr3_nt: TGTGCCAGCAGAGGACAGAGACTCAACACTGAAGCTTTCTTT

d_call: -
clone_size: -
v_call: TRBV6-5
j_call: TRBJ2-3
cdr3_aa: CASSYSQVTDTQYF
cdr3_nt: TGTGCCAGCAGTTACTCGCAGGTCACAGATACGCAGTATTTT

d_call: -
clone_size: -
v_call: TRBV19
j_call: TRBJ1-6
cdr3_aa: CASSTLHRPGNSPLHF
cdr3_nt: TGTGCCAGTAGTACACTCCACAGGCCCGGGAATTCACCCCTCCACTTT

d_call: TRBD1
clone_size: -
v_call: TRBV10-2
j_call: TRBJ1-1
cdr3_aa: CASSGATGDMNTEAFF
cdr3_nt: TGCGCCAGCAGTGGGGCGACAGGGGACATGAACACTGAAGCTTTCTTT

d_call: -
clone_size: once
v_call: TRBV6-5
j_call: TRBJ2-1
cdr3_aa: CASSLLAGYNEQFF
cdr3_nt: TGTGCCAGCAGTCTCCTCGCGGGATACAATGAGCAGTTCTTC

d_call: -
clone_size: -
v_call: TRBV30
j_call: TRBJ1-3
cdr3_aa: CAWSGGGRNTIYF
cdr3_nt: TGTGCCTGGAGTGGGGGGGGGAGAAACACCATATATTTT

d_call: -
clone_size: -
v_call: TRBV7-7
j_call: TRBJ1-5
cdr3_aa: CASSRNREASNQPQHF
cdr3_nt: TGTGCCAGCAGCCGAAACAGGGAAGCGAGCAATCAGCCCCAGCATTTT

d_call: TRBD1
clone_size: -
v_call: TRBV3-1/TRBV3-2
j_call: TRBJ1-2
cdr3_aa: CASSLGTANYGYTF
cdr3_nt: TGTGCCAGCAGCCTCGGGACAGCTAACTATGGCTACACCTTC

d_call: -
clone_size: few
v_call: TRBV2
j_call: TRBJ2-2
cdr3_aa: CASRDGGRTTGELFF
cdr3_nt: TGTGCCAGCAGGGACGGGGGGCGCACCACCGGGGAGCTGTTTTTT

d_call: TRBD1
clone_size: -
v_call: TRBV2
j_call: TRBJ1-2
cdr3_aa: CASFLDRGDGYTF
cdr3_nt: TGTGCCAGTTTTCTAGACAGGGGAGATGGCTACACCTTC

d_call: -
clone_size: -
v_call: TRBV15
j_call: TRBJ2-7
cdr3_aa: CATNPDQGAYEQYF
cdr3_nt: TGTGCCACCAACCCGGACCAAGGGGCCTACGAGCAGTACTTC

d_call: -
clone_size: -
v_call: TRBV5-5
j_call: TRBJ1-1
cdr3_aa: CASSLGRGGTEAFF
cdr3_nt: TGTGCCAGCAGCTTGGGAAGAGGGGGCACTGAAGCTTTCTTT

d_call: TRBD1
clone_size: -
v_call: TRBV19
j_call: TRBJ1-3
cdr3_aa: CASSIGDSSGNTIYF
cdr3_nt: TGTGCCAGTAGTATAGGGGACAGCTCTGGAAACACCATATATTTT

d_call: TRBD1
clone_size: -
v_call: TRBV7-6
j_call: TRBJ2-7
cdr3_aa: CASSLGTGSSYEQYF
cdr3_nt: TGTGCCAGCAGCCTAGGGACAGGGAGCTCCTACGAGCAGTACTTC

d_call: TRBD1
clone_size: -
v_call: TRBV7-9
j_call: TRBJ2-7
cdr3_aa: CASSPVAGQGYEQYF
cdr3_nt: TGTGCCAGCAGCCCAGTGGCGGGACAGGGCTACGAGCAGTACTTC

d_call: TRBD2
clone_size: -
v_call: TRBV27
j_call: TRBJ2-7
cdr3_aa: CATLAVHEQYF
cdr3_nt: TGTGCCACCCTAGCGGTCCACGAGCAGTACTTC

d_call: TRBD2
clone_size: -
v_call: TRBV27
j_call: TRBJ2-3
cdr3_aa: CASTEIAGGLGSTQYF
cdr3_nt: TGTGCCAGCACAGAAATAGCGGGGGGGCTCGGTTCTACGCAGTATTTT

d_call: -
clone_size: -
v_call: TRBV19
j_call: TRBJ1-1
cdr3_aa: CASSKRGSDTEAFF
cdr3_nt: TGTGCCAGTAGCAAACGGGGATCGGACACTGAAGCTTTCTTT

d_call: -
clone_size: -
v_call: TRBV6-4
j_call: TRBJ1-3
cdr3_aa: CASSDSWSSGNTIYF
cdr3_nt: TGTGCCAGCAGTGACTCTTGGAGCTCTGGAAACACCATATATTTT

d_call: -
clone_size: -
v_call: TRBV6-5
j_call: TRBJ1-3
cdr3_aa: CASRGASGNTIYF
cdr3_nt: TGTGCCAGCAGGGGGGCCTCTGGAAACACCATATATTTT

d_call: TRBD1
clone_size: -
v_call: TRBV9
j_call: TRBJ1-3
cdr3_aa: CASSVPKAGGGNTIYF
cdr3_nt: TGTGCCAGCAGCGTACCCAAGGCAGGGGGCGGAAACACCATATATTTT

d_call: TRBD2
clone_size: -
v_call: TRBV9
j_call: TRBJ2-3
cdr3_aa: CASSSPLSGGAVDTQYF
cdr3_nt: TGTGCCAGCAGCTCCCCTCTTAGCGGGGGGGCGGTAGATACGCAGTATTTT

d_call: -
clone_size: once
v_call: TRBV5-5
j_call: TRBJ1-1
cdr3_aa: CASSFTGAEAFF
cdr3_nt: TGTGCCAGCAGCTTCACAGGTGCTGAAGCTTTCTTT

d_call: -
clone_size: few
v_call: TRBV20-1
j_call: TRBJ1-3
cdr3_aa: CSASIRGNTIYF
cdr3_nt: TGCAGTGCTAGTATCCGGGGGAACACCATATATTTT

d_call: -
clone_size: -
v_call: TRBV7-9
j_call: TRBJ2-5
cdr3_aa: CASSLNGRETQYF
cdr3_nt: TGTGCCAGCAGCTTAAATGGCCGCGAGACCCAGTACTTC

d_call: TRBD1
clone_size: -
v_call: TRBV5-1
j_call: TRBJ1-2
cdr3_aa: CASTQTGARLSRGYTF
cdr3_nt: TGCGCCAGCACCCAGACAGGGGCGAGACTGTCTCGCGGCTACACCTTC

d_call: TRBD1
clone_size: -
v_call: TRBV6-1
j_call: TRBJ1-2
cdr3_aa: CASSDLTGVGYTF
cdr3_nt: TGTGCCAGCAGTGATCTCACAGGGGTCGGCTACACCTTC

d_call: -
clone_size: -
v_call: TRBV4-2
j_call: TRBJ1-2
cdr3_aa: CASSQGQGYTF
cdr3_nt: TGTGCCAGCAGCCAAGGACAGGGCTACACCTTC

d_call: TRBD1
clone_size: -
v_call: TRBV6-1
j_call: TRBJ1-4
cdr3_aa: CASSDIRGDEKLFF
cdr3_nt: TGTGCCAGCAGTGACATCAGGGGGGATGAAAAACTGTTTTTT

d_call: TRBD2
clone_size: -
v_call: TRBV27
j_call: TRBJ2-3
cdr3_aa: CASSFQRGGSTDTQYF
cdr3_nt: TGTGCCAGCAGTTTCCAGCGGGGGGGCAGCACAGATACGCAGTATTTT